What follows describes a single T cell receptor beta chain. These data belong to a study of blood T cell repertoires in COVID-19. Overall study: From T cells, B-cell-depleted T cells, or PBMCs came the material, which was cDNA or gDNA.

V shed 0 bases, J shed 4 bases, and the junction held 3 bases outside the gene matches. The germline V gene encodes CDR1 SGHTA and CDR2 FQGNSA. The CDR3 runs to 16 residues. How the authors handled the data: Reference gene primer amplification gave nucleated cell count estimates. Repertoires were generated with immunoSEQ multiplex PCR, while TCRdb's copy carries only in-frame clones and drops some. Clonal size and the V and J genes are those of that table, whereas D and trimming came from the DNA. The table shows roughly 140,000 clones, with approximately 86% occurring only once. The specimen was peripheral blood. The clonotype comes from a woman in her 70s with acute or convalescent COVID-19. V gene TRBV7-2 combines with J gene TRBJ2-5, with 12 bases aligning to TRBD2. The CDR3 nucleotides read TGTGCCAGCAGCTTAGCCCTAGCGGGGGGGCCAGAGACCCAGTACTTC. This gives the protein CASSLALAGGPETQYF.